This TCR beta chain was captured by sequencing in a study of shared clonotypes between healthy human individuals. The germline V and J ends were trimmed by 10 bases and 0 bases, with 10 bases remaining between them. CDR3 length equals 12 residues. Germline V gene lookup returns CDR1 MDHEN and CDR2 SYDVKM. Using immunoSEQ multiplex PCR, the repertoire was profiled, and TCRdb retains in-frame clones only, with some absent. The sample carries approximately 100,000 clones, 67% recorded once. Sequenced sample: memory CD8+ T cells sorted from blood. As to subset: CD45RO+ cells pooled with CCR7-negative TemRA cells. This receptor was identified in a woman in her 30s in good health. The chain carries TRBV28 and TRBJ2-7; D gene unclear. The CDR3 nucleotides are TGTGCCACTTTTAAAAGCTCCTACGAGCAGTACTTC. Translating gives CATFKSSYEQYF.